The TCR beta chain described here comes from a study of vaccination and CD4 T cells after COVID-19. As to treatment: approximately 10-day PBMC culture with coronavirus spike peptide pools or control peptides (ViraFEST assay). Details on this clonotype: Its specificity is unknown.

Germline CDR1 and CDR2: SGHTA and FQGNSA. The junction had 7 bases not matched to a gene; V was cut back by 4 bases and J by 8 bases. This CDR3 has 13 residues. With the Oncomine TCR Beta short-read assay, DNA from cultured CD4+ T cells was sequenced. Genomic DNA was taken out of cultured CD4+ T cells by extraction. TCRdb re-called the PCR reads with MiXCR, one entry per CDR3 protein. The data contain some 20,000 distinct CDR3 sequences, just over 60% of them seen just once; the ten biggest clones take up 7.5% to 9.5%. Sequencing was performed on CD4+ T cells from blood, cultured in vitro. This TCR was sampled from a human donor who had recovered from COVID-19. The chain recombines TRBV7-2 with TRBJ1-2, with 7 nucleotides matching TRBD1. CDR3: CASSSPGQRGYTF. The CDR3 nucleotides are TGTGCCAGCAGCTCGCCGGGACAGAGAGGCTACACCTTC.